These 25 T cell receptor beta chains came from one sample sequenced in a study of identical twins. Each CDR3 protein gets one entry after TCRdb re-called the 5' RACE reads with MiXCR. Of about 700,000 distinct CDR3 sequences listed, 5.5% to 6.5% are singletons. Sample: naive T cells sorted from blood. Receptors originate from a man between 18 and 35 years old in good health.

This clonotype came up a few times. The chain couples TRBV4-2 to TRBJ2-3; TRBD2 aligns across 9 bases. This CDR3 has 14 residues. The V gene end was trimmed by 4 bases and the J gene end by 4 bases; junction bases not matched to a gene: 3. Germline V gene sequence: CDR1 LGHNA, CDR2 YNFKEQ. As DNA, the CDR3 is TGTGCCAGCAGCCGAGGGACTAGCCCAGATACGCAGTATTTT. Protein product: CASSRGTSPDTQYF.

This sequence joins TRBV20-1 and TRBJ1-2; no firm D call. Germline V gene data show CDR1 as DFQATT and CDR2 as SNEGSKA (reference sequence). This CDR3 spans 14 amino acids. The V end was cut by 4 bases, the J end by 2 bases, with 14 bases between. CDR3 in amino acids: CSANFGSSNYGYTF. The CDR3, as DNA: TGCAGTGCTAACTTTGGCAGCTCAAACTATGGCTACACCTTC.

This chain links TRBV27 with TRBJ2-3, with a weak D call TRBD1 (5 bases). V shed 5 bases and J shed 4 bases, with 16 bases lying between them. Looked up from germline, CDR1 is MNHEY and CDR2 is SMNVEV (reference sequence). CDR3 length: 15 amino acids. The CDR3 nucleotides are TGTGCCAGCAGTCCCCCAGGGCGAATCTCAGATACGCAGTATTTT. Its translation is CASSPPGRISDTQYF.

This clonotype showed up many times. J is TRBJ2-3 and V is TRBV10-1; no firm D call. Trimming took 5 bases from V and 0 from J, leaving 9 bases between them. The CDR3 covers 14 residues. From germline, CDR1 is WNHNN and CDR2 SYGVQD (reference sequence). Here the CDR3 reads CASSWAESTDTQYF. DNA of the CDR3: TGCGCCAGCAGTTGGGCTGAAAGCACAGATACGCAGTATTTT.

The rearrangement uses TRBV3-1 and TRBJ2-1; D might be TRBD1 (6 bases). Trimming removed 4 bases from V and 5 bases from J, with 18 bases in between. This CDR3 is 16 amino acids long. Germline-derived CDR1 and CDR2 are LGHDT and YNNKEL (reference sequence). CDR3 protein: CASSPRSQGPNNEQFF. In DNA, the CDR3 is TGTGCCAGCAGCCCAAGATCACAGGGCCCCAACAATGAGCAGTTCTTC.

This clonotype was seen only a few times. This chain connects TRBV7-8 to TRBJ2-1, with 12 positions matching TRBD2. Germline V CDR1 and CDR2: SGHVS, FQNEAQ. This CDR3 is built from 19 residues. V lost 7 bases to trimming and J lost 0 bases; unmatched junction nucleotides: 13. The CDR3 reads CASTRTGLAGPSSYNEQFF. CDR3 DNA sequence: TGTGCCAGCACCAGAACTGGACTAGCGGGGCCGAGCTCCTACAATGAGCAGTTCTTC. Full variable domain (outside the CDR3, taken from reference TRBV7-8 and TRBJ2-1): GAGVSQSPRYKVAKRGQDVALRCDPISGHVSLFWYQQALGQGPEFLTYFQNEAQLDKSGLPSDRFFAERPEGSVSTLKIQRTQQEDSAVYLCASTRTGLAGPSSYNEQFFGPGTRLTVL.

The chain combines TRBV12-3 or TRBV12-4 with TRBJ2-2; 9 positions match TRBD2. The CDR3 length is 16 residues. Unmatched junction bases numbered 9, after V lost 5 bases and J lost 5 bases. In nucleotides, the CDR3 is TGTGCCAGCAGTACCAATAGCGGGAGCGGAACCGGGGAGCTGTTTTTT. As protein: CASSTNSGSGTGELFF.

CDR3 DNA sequence: TGTGCCAGCAGCCCTGTGACAGGGACCGGGGAGCTGTTTTTT. Its protein product is CASSPVTGTGELFF. The chain has TRBV7-3 and TRBJ2-2; TRBD1 aligns across 7 bases. V shed 5 bases and J 5 bases; nucleotides not matched to a gene: 5. The CDR3 has 14 amino acids. Germline CDR1 reads SGHTA; CDR2 reads FQGTGA.

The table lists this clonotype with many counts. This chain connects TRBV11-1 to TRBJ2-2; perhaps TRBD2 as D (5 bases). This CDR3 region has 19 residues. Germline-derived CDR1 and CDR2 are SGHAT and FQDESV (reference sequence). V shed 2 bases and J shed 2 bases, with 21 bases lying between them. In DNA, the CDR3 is TGTGCCAGCAGCTTAAGTATTACTCGCGGGCTACCCAACACCGGGGAGCTGTTTTTT. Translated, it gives CASSLSITRGLPNTGELFF.

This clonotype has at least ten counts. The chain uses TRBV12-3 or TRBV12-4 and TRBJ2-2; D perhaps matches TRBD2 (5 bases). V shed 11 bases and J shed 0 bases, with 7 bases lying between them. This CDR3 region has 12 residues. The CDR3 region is CAALANTGELFF. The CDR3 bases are TGTGCCGCACTAGCGAACACCGGGGAGCTGTTTTTT.

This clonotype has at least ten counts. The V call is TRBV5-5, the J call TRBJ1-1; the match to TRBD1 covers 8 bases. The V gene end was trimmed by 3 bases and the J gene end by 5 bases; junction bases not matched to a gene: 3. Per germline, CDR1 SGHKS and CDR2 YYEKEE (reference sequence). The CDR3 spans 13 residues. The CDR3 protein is CASSSTGVTEAFF. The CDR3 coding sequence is TGTGCCAGCAGCTCGACAGGGGTTACTGAAGCTTTCTTT.

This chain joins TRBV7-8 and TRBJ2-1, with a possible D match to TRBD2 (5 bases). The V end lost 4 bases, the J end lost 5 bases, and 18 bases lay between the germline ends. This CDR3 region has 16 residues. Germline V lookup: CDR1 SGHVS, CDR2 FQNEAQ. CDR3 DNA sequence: TGTGCCAGCAGCTCATTTGGCGGGTCCGGACACAATGAGCAGTTCTTC. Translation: CASSSFGGSGHNEQFF.

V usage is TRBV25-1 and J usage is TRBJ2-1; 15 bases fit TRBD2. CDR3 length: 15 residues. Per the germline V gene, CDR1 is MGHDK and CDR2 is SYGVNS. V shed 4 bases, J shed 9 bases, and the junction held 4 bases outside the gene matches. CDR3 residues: CASSVPGLAGGEQFF. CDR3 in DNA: TGTGCCAGCAGTGTGCCGGGACTAGCGGGAGGTGAGCAGTTCTTC.

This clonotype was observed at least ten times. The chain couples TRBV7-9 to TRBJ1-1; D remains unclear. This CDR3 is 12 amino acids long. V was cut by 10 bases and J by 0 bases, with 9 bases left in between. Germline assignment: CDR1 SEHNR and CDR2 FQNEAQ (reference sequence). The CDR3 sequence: CATRPVNTEAFF. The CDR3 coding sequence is TGTGCCACCCGTCCAGTGAACACTGAAGCTTTCTTT.

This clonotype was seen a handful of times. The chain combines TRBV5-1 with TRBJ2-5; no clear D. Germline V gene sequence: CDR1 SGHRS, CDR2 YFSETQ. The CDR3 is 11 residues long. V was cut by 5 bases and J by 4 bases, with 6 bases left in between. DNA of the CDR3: TGCGCCAGCAGGGGATCAGAGACCCAGTACTTC. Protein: CASRGSETQYF.

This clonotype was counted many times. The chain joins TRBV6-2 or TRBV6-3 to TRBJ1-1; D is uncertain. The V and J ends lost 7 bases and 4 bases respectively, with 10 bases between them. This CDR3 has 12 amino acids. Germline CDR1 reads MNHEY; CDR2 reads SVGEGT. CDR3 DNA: TGTGCCAGCAATTCCGTGGGCACTGAAGCTTTCTTT. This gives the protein CASNSVGTEAFF.

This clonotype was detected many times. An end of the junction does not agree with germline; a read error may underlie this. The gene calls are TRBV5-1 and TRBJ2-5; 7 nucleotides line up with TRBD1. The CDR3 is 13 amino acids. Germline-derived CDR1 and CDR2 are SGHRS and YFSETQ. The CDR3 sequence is CASSPGTEETQYF. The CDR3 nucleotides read TGTGCCAGCAGCCCCGGGACAGAAGAGACCCAGTACTTC.

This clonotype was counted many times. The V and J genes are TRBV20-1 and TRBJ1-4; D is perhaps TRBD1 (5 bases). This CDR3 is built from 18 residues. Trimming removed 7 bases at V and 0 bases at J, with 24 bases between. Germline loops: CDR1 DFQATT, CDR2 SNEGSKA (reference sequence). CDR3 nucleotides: TGCAGTGTAGCGGTGGGCAGGGCCTCATTCGCAACTAATGAAAAACTGTTTTTT. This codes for CSVAVGRASFATNEKLFF.

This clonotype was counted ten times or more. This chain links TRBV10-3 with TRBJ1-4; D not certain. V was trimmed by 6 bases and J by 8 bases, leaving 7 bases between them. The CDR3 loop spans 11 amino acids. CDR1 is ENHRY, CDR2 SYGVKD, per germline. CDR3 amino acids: CAISPGEKLFF. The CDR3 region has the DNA TGTGCCATCAGCCCCGGCGAAAAACTGTTTTTT.

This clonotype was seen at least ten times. The CDR3 DNA follows: TGCAGCGTTGAGTTAGGAGGGATGAGCAATACGCAGTATTTT. This codes for CSVELGGMSNTQYF. The chain has TRBV29-1 and TRBJ2-3, with D possibly matching TRBD2 (6 bases). The germline V and J ends were trimmed by 3 bases and 7 bases, with 17 bases remaining between them. Germline V CDR1 and CDR2: SQVTM, ANQGSEA. This CDR3 spans 14 amino acids.

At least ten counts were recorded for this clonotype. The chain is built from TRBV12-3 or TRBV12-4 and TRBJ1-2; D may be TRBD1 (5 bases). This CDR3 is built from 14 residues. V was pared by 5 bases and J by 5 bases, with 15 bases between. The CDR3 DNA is TGTGCCAGCAGTGTCCATCAGGGTGGGTATGGCTACACCTTC. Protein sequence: CASSVHQGGYGYTF.

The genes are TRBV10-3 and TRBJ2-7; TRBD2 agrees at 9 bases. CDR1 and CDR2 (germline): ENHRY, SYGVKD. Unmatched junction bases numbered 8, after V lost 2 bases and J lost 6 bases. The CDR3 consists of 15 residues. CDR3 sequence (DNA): TGTGCCATCAGTGAGACTAGCGGGTGGGCGGGCGAGCAGTACGTC. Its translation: CAISETSGWAGEQYV.

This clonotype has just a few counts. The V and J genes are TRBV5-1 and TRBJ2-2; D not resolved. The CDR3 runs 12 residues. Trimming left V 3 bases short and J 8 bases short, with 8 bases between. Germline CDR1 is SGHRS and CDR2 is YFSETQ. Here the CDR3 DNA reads TGCGCCAGCAGCTGGGCTTCAGGGGAGCTGTTTTTT. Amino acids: CASSWASGELFF.

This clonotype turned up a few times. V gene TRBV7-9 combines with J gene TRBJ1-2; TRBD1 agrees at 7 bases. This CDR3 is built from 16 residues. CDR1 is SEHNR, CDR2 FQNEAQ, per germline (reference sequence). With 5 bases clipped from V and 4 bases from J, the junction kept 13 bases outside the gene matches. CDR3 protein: CASSTHRGKSSYGYTF. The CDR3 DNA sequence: TGTGCCAGCAGCACCCACAGGGGAAAATCCTCCTATGGCTACACCTTC.

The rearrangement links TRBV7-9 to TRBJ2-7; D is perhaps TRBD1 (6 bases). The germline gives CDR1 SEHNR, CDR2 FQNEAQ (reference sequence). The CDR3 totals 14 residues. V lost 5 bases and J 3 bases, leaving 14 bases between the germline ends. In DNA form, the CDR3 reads TGTGCCAGCAGCCAAGTCAAGGGGGACTACGAGCAGTACTTC. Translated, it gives CASSQVKGDYEQYF.